This T cell receptor (beta chain) was sequenced in a study of read filtering for tumor transcriptome and immune sequencing. Overall study: Revised staging placed about 8 patients in R-ISS I, roughly 17 in II, 6 or 7 in III.

The study, taken as a whole, reports: Approximately 79% of IR-seq clonotypes had a single read, yet these held around 4% of reads.

In this sample, this clonotype turned up many times. The antigen remains unidentified. This library used approximately 0.4 ug RNA and molecular barcoded adaptors spanning alpha/delta and beta/gamma chains. From the reads, TCRdb called clonotypes with MiXCR, one entry per CDR3 protein. This sample yields some 39,000 distinct CDR3 sequences, of which about 15% are seen a single time; less than 20% belongs to the top ten. The V and J ends lost 0 bases and 3 bases respectively, with 12 bases between them. From germline, CDR1 is DFQATT and CDR2 SNEGSKA (reference sequence). The CDR3 is 14 amino acids. The specimen sequenced was a population of CD138-negative cells sorted from bone marrow. The TCR was taken from a donor at least 40 years old with multiple myeloma. This chain joins TRBV20-1 and TRBJ2-7; D call uncertain. The CDR3: CSARDYRQDYEQYF. In nucleotides, the CDR3 is TGCAGTGCTAGAGATTACCGTCAGGACTACGAGCAGTACTTC.